This T cell receptor beta chain was identified during a study of blood T cells in healthy people across ages. Deletions cut 0 bases from V and 6 bases from J, with 6 bases between. The germline V gene encodes CDR1 MGHRA and CDR2 YSYEKL. There are 13 residues in the CDR3. Russia was home to the donors, healthy Caucasian individuals aged roughly 6 to 100. A J-beta primer mix and a sample-barcoded 5' primer were used in a second PCR of about 7 to 12 cycles. From the 5' RACE reads, TCRdb called clonotypes with MiXCR, one entry per CDR3 protein. This sample has some 1.4 million distinct CDR3 sequences; 42% occur once, and the top ten carry 7.9%.

Sequenced input: blood. The chain has TRBV4-1 and TRBJ1-5; D not resolved. The sequence was collected from a woman between 18 and 29 years old in good health. The CDR3 sequence is CASSQEVRQPQHF. CDR3 sequence (DNA): TGCGCCAGCAGCCAAGAGGTCCGTCAGCCCCAGCATTTT.